Shown below are 25 T cell receptor beta chains from a single sample sequenced in a study of human T cells and chemical hapten exposure. Time point noted: patch test 2, 6 weeks after DPC sensitization. The treatment: therapeutic diphenylcyclopropenone sensitization with weekly scalp DPC. TCRdb called the RACE reads again in MiXCR, with one record for every CDR3 protein. This table has fewer than 85,000 distinct CDR3 sequences, roughly 10% appearing once. The sequencing used whole blood, collected in connection with sensitization to the hapten diphenylcyclopropenone (DPC). These receptors all stem from a woman under 40 with alopecia areata. Some clones in this sample may be carry-over from other donors' samples.

The genes are TRBV28 and TRBJ1-2; 8 positions match TRBD1. Germline V gene sequence: CDR1 MDHEN, CDR2 SYDVKM. This CDR3 is 14 amino acids long. V shed 4 bases and J 4 bases; nucleotides not matched to a gene: 5. The DNA of the CDR3 is TGTGCCAGCAGTTCCGGACAGGGACCCTATGGCTACACCTTC. Its translation: CASSSGQGPYGYTF.

The chain links TRBV5-1 to TRBJ1-1; D gene uncertain. V lost 3 bases to trimming and J lost 0 bases, with 6 bases between them. The CDR3 contains 13 residues. Germline-derived CDR1 and CDR2 are SGHRS and YFSETQ. CDR3 loop: CASSSQLNTEAFF. The CDR3 region has the DNA TGCGCCAGCAGCTCCCAATTGAACACTGAAGCTTTCTTT. The variable domain in full, with the rest retrieved from reference TRBV5-1 and TRBJ1-1, is KAGVTQTPRYLIKTRGQQVTLSCSPISGHRSVSWYQQTPGQGLQFLFEYFSETQRNKGNFPGRFSGRQFSNSRSEMNVSTLELGDSALYLCASSSQLNTEAFFGQGTRLTVV.

This clonotype has a count of ten or more. This chain uses TRBV20-1 with TRBJ1-1; a possible D gene is TRBD1 (6 bases). CDR1 is DFQATT, CDR2 SNEGSKA, per germline (reference sequence). The germline V and J ends were trimmed by 6 bases and 1 base, with 9 bases remaining between them. The CDR3 is 12 residues long. Here the CDR3 DNA reads TGCAGTGCCAGGACAGCGAACACTGAAGCTTTCTTT. Translated: CSARTANTEAFF.

This clonotype showed up many times. V usage is TRBV7-6 and J usage is TRBJ2-3; 7 nucleotides match TRBD1. This CDR3 is 16 amino acids long. The V gene's germline CDR1 is SGHVS and CDR2 FNYEAQ. V trimming: 4 bases; J trimming: 0 bases; junction bases outside the gene matches: 7. The CDR3 DNA reads as TGTGCCAGCAGCTCGCGGCCGGGACAGAGCACAGATACGCAGTATTTT. Protein sequence: CASSSRPGQSTDTQYF.

This clonotype was recorded a few times. The chain is built from TRBV10-3 and TRBJ2-2; 7 bases are a match to TRBD2. Per the germline V gene, CDR1 is ENHRY and CDR2 is SYGVKD. There are 16 residues in the CDR3. V dropped 8 bases and J dropped 6; count of bases not matched to a gene: 15. As DNA, the CDR3 is TGTGCCATCCGATACGGGGGAGCGGGACTCCCCGGGGAGCTGTTTTTT. It specifies CAIRYGGAGLPGELFF.

This clonotype occurred many times. J is TRBJ1-3 and V is TRBV6-6; D ambiguous. This CDR3 is 16 amino acids long. Germline-derived CDR1 and CDR2 are MNHNY and SVGAGI (reference sequence). V lost 4 bases and J lost 0, with 13 bases in between. This CDR3 is CASSSPGSRSGNTIYF. The CDR3 DNA reads TGTGCCAGCAGTTCGCCCGGGAGCCGCTCTGGAAACACCATATATTTT.

The count of this clonotype is one. A read error may be the cause here, since a much bigger clone is one base away. This chain uses TRBV11-2 with TRBJ2-4, with D hard to call. CDR1 is SGHAT, CDR2 FQNNGV, per germline. V was clipped by 6 bases and J by 2 bases, with 17 bases between them. The CDR3 spans 16 residues. CDR3 sequence reads: CASRSSFGWTKNIQYF. Written as DNA, the CDR3 is TGTGCCAGCAGATCGTCCTTCGGATGGACCAAAAACATTCAGTACTTC. Filled out from reference TRBV11-2 and TRBJ2-4, the complete variable domain reads EAGVAQSPRYKIIEKRQSVAFWCNPISGHATLYWYQQILGQGPKLLIQFQNNGVVDDSQLPKDRFSAERLKGVDSTLKIQPAKLEDSAVYLCASRSSFGWTKNIQYFGAGTRLSVL.

At least ten counts were recorded for this clonotype. V and J are TRBV10-3 and TRBJ2-1, with D possibly TRBD2 on 5 matching bases. Germline V gene sequence: CDR1 ENHRY, CDR2 SYGVKD. The CDR3 has 11 residues. CDR3 nucleotides: TGTGCTGTCACTAGAGCAAATGAGCAGTTCTTC. This codes for CAVTRANEQFF.

Of note for this clonotype: A clone one base away is much larger, so this may be a read error. This chain connects TRBV29-1 to TRBJ2-1; D is possibly TRBD1 (7 bases). The CDR3 spans 12 residues. The germline V gene has CDR1 SQVTM and CDR2 ANQGSEA. Trimming removed 7 bases at V and 10 bases at J, with 17 bases between. Here the CDR3 reads CSGRQGGGEQFF. CDR3 coding DNA: TGCAGCGGCAGACAGGGAGGAGGAGAGCAGTTCTTC.

This clonotype was recorded many times. For the CDR3, the DNA is TGTGCCAGCAGCTTAGCGGGTCTGGGACGGAACTTGCCAGATACGCAGTATTTT. Translated, it gives CASSLAGLGRNLPDTQYF. The rearrangement joins TRBV7-2 to TRBJ2-3, with D perhaps matching TRBD1 or TRBD2 (5 bases each). The germline V gene has CDR1 SGHTA and CDR2 FQGNSA. The CDR3 spans 18 residues. Trimming removed 0 bases at V and 4 bases at J, with 20 bases between. Filled out from reference TRBV7-2 and TRBJ2-3, the complete variable domain reads GAGVSQSPSNKVTEKGKDVELRCDPISGHTALYWYRQSLGQGLEFLIYFQGNSAPDKSGLPSDRFSAERTGGSVSTLTIQRTQQEDSAVYLCASSLAGLGRNLPDTQYFGPGTRLTVL.

The chain is built from TRBV15 and TRBJ2-1; 8 bases line up with TRBD2. This CDR3 is 15 amino acids long. V shed 5 bases and J 5 bases; nucleotides not matched to a gene: 8. Germline V lookup: CDR1 LNHNV, CDR2 YYDKDF (reference sequence). CDR3 protein: CATSRPSGSHNEQFF. CDR3 nucleotides: TGTGCCACCAGCCGACCCAGCGGGAGCCACAATGAGCAGTTCTTC.

A single count supports this clonotype. CDR3 nucleotide sequence: TGTGCCAGCAGCTCCCGGTTGCGGGGTTCTAGCACAGATACGCAGTATTTT. Its protein product is CASSSRLRGSSTDTQYF. The chain carries TRBV5-4 and TRBJ2-3, with D possibly matching TRBD2 (6 bases). V lost 3 bases to trimming and J lost 0 bases, with 17 bases between them. From germline, CDR1 is SGHNT and CDR2 YYREEE (reference sequence). CDR3 length: 17 amino acids.

This clonotype was picked up many times. This chain connects TRBV5-1 to TRBJ1-1; D might be TRBD1 (5 bases). The CDR3 runs 13 residues. V was cut by 0 bases and J by 3 bases, with 6 bases left in between. Germline-derived CDR1 and CDR2 are SGHRS and YFSETQ. Written as DNA, the CDR3 is TGCGCCAGCAGCTTGGGGGGACACACTGAAGCTTTCTTT. It specifies CASSLGGHTEAFF.

In this sample, this clonotype turned up many times. This chain uses TRBV4-3 with TRBJ2-3, with 9 bases identical to TRBD1. Germline-derived CDR1 and CDR2 are LGHNA and YSLEER. The length of the CDR3 is 16 residues. V lost 1 base to trimming and J lost 5 bases; unmatched junction nucleotides: 7. Written as DNA, the CDR3 is TGCGCCAGCAGCCAAGGCGTCCGGACAGGGGAAGATACGCAGTATTTT. As protein: CASSQGVRTGEDTQYF.

This clonotype has at least ten counts. V is TRBV28 and J is TRBJ1-2, with D possibly matching TRBD1 (6 bases). The CDR3 has 15 residues. CDR1 and CDR2 from the germline V gene are MDHEN and SYDVKM. Deletions cut 1 base from V and 4 bases from J, with 13 bases between. Written as DNA, the CDR3 is TGTGCCAGCAGTTTATTTACAGGGTCTGGCTATGGCTACACCTTC. Protein: CASSLFTGSGYGYTF.

The chain links TRBV20-1 to TRBJ1-5; D remains unclear. Per the germline V gene, CDR1 is DFQATT and CDR2 is SNEGSKA (reference sequence). This CDR3 is built from 14 residues. Trimming cost V 6 bases and J 2 bases, with 14 bases left between them. The CDR3 region has the DNA TGCAGTGCCAGTATTGGAAGGGGCAATCAGCCCCAGCATTTT. It codes for CSASIGRGNQPQHF.

This rearrangement joins TRBV6-2 or TRBV6-3 to TRBJ2-1; possibly TRBD2 for D (5 bases). The V gene's germline CDR1 is MNHEY and CDR2 SVGEGT. CDR3 size: 15 residues. The germline V and J ends were trimmed by 6 bases and 1 base, with 13 bases remaining between them. CDR3 DNA: TGTGCCAGCAGCTCTTGGACTCGTTCCTACAATGAGCAGTTCTTC. Residues: CASSSWTRSYNEQFF.

This clonotype was counted many times. This chain uses TRBV19 with TRBJ1-2; unclear D gene. The CDR3 covers 12 residues. Germline lookup yields CDR1 LNHDA and CDR2 SQIVND (reference sequence). V was clipped by 5 bases and J by 4 bases, with 8 bases between them. For the CDR3, the DNA is TGTGCCAGTAGTCGAACGACCTATGGCTACACCTTC. Residues: CASSRTTYGYTF.

This clonotype occurred many times. The V call is TRBV12-3 or TRBV12-4, the J call TRBJ2-3, with unresolved D. The ends were cut back, 5 bases at V and 3 bases at J, with 0 bases in the middle. The CDR3 extends over 10 amino acids. Here the CDR3 reads CASSTDTQYF. The DNA for the CDR3 is TGTGCCAGCAGTACAGATACGCAGTATTTT.

This clonotype was picked up many times. The chain has TRBV12-3 or TRBV12-4 and TRBJ2-2; D possibly uses TRBD1 or TRBD2 (5 bases each). Trimming stripped 2 bases from V and 1 base from J, with 17 bases between. The CDR3 spans 18 residues. CDR3 sequence reads: CASSLRGTVTGNTGELFF. CDR3 bases: TGTGCCAGCAGTTTACGGGGAACTGTAACAGGGAACACCGGGGAGCTGTTTTTT.

The chain employs TRBV6-5 and TRBJ2-2; TRBD1 aligns across 8 bases. This CDR3 spans 17 amino acids. Trimming took 0 bases from V and 3 from J; bases not matched to a gene: 6. Per the germline V gene, CDR1 is MNHEY and CDR2 is SVGAGI. The CDR3 bases are TGTGCCAGCAGTTACTCCAGCAGGGGGCTTGACACCGGGGAGCTGTTTTTT. It translates to CASSYSSRGLDTGELFF.

This clonotype has just one count. The chain combines TRBV28 with TRBJ2-7; the match to TRBD2 covers 7 bases. Germline CDR1 MDHEN, CDR2 SYDVKM. V lost 6 bases, J lost 2 bases, and 7 bases stayed unmatched. This CDR3 is built from 14 residues. Here the CDR3 reads CASRIGGSAYEQYF. The CDR3 nucleotides are TGTGCCAGCAGGATCGGCGGGAGCGCCTACGAGCAGTACTTC.

The chain employs TRBV29-1 and TRBJ1-2; no reliable D call. Germline assignment: CDR1 SQVTM and CDR2 ANQGSEA. V lost 7 bases to trimming and J lost 5 bases, with 20 bases between them. The CDR3 runs to 14 residues. CDR3 protein: CSAGGGGVFYGYTF. In nucleotides, the CDR3 is TGCAGCGCCGGTGGTGGCGGGGTTTTTTATGGCTACACCTTC.

This clonotype occurred many times. This sequence joins TRBV7-9 and TRBJ2-3; D gene uncertain. This CDR3 has 14 residues. Germline V gene lookup returns CDR1 SEHNR and CDR2 FQNEAQ (reference sequence). V was pared by 5 bases and J by 5 bases, with 14 bases between. CDR3 bases: TGTGCCAGCAGCGGTCGCCTATCCGTAGATACGCAGTATTTT. Its translation: CASSGRLSVDTQYF.

This chain uses TRBV7-2 with TRBJ1-5; D might be TRBD1 (5 bases). The germline CDR1 and CDR2 sequences are SGHTA and FQGNSA. V lost 1 base, J lost 6 bases, and 10 bases lay in between. The CDR3 consists of 14 residues. CDR3 DNA sequence: TGTGCCAGCAGCTTAGATGGGGGGAGTCAGCCCCAGCATTTT. This codes for CASSLDGGSQPQHF.